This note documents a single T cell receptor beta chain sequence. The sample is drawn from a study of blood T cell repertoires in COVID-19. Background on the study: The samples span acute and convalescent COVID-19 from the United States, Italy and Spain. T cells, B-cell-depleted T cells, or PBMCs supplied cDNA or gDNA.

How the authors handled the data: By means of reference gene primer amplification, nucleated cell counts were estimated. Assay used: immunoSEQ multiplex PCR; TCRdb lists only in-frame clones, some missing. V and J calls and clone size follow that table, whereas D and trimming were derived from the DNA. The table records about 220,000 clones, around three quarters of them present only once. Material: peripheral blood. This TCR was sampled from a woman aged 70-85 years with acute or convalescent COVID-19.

CDR3 loop: CASSQTGYEQYF. The CDR3 DNA is TGTGCCAGCAGCCAGACAGGCTACGAGCAGTACTTC. J is TRBJ2-7 and V is TRBV14, with D perhaps TRBD1 (6 bases). This CDR3 region has 12 residues. CDR1 and CDR2 (germline): SGHDN, FVKESK. With 3 bases removed from V and 3 bases from J, the gap between germline ends came to 6 bases.